This TCR beta chain was captured in a study of blood T cell repertoires in COVID-19. Method: immunoSEQ multiplex PCR; TCRdb's copy keeps in-frame clones and lacks some. The sample includes roughly 190,000 clones, 82% of them seen just once. Sequencing used peripheral blood. This receptor was obtained from a woman aged 55-69 years with COVID-19, enrolled during active disease.

The CDR3 here is CASSLASTGFGSGYTF. In DNA, the CDR3 is TGCGCCAGCAGCTTGGCCAGTACAGGGTTTGGGAGTGGCTACACCTTC. The rearrangement joins TRBV5-1 to TRBJ1-2, with D possibly being TRBD1 (6 bases). The length of the CDR3 is 16 residues. Trimming left V 0 bases short and J 7 bases short, with 19 bases between. Germline assignment: CDR1 SGHRS and CDR2 YFSETQ.